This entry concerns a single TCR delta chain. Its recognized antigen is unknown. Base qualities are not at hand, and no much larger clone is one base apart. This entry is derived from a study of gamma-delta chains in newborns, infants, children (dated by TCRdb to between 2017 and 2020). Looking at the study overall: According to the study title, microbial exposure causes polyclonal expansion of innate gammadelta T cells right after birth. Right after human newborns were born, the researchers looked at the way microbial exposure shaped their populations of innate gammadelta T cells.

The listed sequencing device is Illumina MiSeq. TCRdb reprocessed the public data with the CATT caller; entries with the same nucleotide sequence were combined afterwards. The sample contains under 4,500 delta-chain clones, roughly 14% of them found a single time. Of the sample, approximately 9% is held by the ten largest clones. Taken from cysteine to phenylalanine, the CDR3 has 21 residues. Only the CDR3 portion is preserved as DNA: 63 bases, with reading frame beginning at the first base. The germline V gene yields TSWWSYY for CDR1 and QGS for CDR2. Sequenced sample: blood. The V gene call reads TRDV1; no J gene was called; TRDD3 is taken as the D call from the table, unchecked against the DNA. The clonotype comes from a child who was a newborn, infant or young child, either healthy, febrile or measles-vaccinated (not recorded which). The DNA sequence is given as TGTGCTATTGGGGAACTGTGGCCTAAGTGTGATACTGGGGGCCGGGCCAGAACCATGATCTTT. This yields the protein CAIGELWPKCDTGGRARTMIF.